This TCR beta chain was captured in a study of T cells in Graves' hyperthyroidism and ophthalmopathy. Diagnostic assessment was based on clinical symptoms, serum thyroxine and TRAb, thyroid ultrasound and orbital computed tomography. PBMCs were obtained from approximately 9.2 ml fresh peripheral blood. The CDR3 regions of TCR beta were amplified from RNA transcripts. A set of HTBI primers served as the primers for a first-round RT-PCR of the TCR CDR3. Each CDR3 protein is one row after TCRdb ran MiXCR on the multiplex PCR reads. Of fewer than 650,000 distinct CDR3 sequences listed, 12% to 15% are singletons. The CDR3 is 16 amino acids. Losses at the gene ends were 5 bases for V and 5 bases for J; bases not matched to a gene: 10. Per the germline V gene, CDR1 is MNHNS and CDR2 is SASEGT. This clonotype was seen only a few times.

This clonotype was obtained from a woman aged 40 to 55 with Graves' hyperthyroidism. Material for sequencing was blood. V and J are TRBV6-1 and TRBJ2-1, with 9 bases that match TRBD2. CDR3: CASSPPMAGGHNEQFF. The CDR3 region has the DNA TGTGCCAGCAGTCCCCCGATGGCGGGAGGGCACAATGAGCAGTTCTTC.